The T cell receptor beta chain under discussion was sequenced for a study of blood T cells in healthy people across ages. Using a J-beta primer mix together with a sample-barcoded 5' primer, a second PCR was run for about 6 to 11 cycles. TCRdb re-called the 5' RACE reads through MiXCR, storing one row per CDR3 protein. The repertoire consists of around 1,000,000 distinct CDR3 sequences, with less than 25% occurring once and the leading ten covering around 0.7%. Whenever a sample was processed, at least 6 million PBMCs were isolated. Germline values: CDR1 SGHKS, CDR2 YYEKEE (reference sequence). The V gene end was trimmed by 0 bases and the J gene end by 10 bases; junction bases not matched to a gene: 9. The CDR3 has 15 residues. The same sample was also used in a study of T cells of mothers and their children. From that report: Similar thymic selection effects on TCR recombination output appear in pairs, both related and unrelated.

The origin of this receptor is a girl aged 2 to 9 in good health. The specimen sequenced was blood. The gene calls are TRBV5-5 and TRBJ2-5; 10 positions match TRBD2. CDR3 sequence (DNA): TGTGCCAGCAGCTTGGAGCGGGGGGGCCATTACCTCCAGTACTTC. This encodes CASSLERGGHYLQYF.